A single sample gave rise to the 29 T cell receptor beta chains below, sequenced in a study of shared clonotypes between healthy human individuals. Libraries were prepared by immunoSEQ multiplex PCR; TCRdb keeps only in-frame clonotypes and omits some of them. The sample lists about 2 million clones, over 85% occurring once. Terminally differentiated effector memory CD45RA+ cells were left out of the naive CD8 fraction, which was CD45RO-negative and positively selected for CCR7. Sequencing was performed on naive CD8+ T cells sorted from blood. These receptors were collected from a man aged 18 to 29 in good health.

For the CDR3, the DNA is TGTGCCAGCAGCCAAGATCACGGGGGGACTGAAGCTTTCTTT. This codes for CASSQDHGGTEAFF. V and J are TRBV4-2 and TRBJ1-1; maybe TRBD1 (5 bases). Germline values: CDR1 LGHNA, CDR2 YNFKEQ. V lost 0 bases to trimming and J lost 5 bases, with 10 bases between them. The CDR3 is 14 amino acids.

This chain connects TRBV4-1 to TRBJ2-2, with 7 positions matching TRBD2. This CDR3 region has 17 residues. Germline V gene data show CDR1 as MGHRA and CDR2 as YSYEKL. After removal of 3 bases from V and 1 base from J, the junction contained 8 bases not matched to a gene. This CDR3 is CASSQTSVAGNTGELFF. The CDR3 DNA sequence: TGCGCCAGCAGCCAGACCTCTGTAGCGGGGAACACCGGGGAGCTGTTTTTT.

This clone was counted a single time. The chain couples TRBV28 to TRBJ2-4, with 7 bases that match TRBD1. Germline V CDR1 and CDR2: MDHEN, SYDVKM. The CDR3 sequence is 17 residues long. Trimming cost V 4 bases and J 7 bases; bases outside gene matches: 16. CDR3 sequence (DNA): TGTGCCAGCAGTTCTGAAAGGCTGACAGGGCCGATGAACATTCAGTACTTC. Translating gives CASSSERLTGPMNIQYF.

The chain links TRBV2 to TRBJ1-6; D is possibly TRBD1 (5 bases). Germline loops: CDR1 SNHLY, CDR2 FYNNEI. V lost 2 bases and J 0 bases, leaving 20 bases between the germline ends. The CDR3 runs 20 residues. The CDR3 spells CASSEPGLTASSSYNSPLHF. The CDR3 DNA reads TGTGCCAGCAGTGAACCGGGGCTTACGGCCTCAAGCTCCTATAATTCACCCCTCCACTTT.

The V and J genes are TRBV18 and TRBJ2-7; D is ambiguous. Germline assignment: CDR1 KGHSH and CDR2 LQKENI. This CDR3 is 15 amino acids long. The V gene lost 6 bases and the J gene lost 3 bases, with 18 bases spanning the gap. In nucleotides, the CDR3 is TGTGCCAGCTCCCTCCCGAACAGCGAAAACTACGAGCAGTACTTC. Its protein product is CASSLPNSENYEQYF.

Points on this clone: At the DNA level, this CDR3 is encoded by other sequences in the same sample as well. The rearrangement links TRBV9 to TRBJ1-1; 8 bases are shared with TRBD1. Germline-derived CDR1 and CDR2 are SGDLS and YYNGEE. The trim removed 0 bases at V and 6 bases at J, leaving 7 bases unmatched. The CDR3 is 15 amino acids. The CDR3 DNA sequence: TGTGCCAGCAGCGTAGTTGGACAGGGCGGGGCTGAAGCTTTCTTT. Translation gives CASSVVGQGGAEAFF.

This clone has just one count. The chain carries TRBV11-2 and TRBJ2-4; the D call may be TRBD1 or TRBD2 (5 bases each). Trimming removed 0 bases from V and 15 bases from J, with 18 bases in between. Germline CDR1 and CDR2: SGHAT and FQNNGV. This CDR3 is 14 amino acids long. CDR3 in DNA: TGTGCCAGCAGCTTAGATCTTTGGGGCACGGAGGCGTACTTC. This translates into CASSLDLWGTEAYF.

The chain links TRBV5-6 to TRBJ2-3, with D unclear. The CDR3 is 14 residues long. Looked up from germline, CDR1 is SGHDT and CDR2 is YYEEEE. Trimming stripped 5 bases from V and 2 bases from J, with 12 bases between. In nucleotides, the CDR3 is TGTGCCAGCAGTCCCTCGGGTTTCACAGATACGCAGTATTTT. Its translation is CASSPSGFTDTQYF.

The chain is built from TRBV30 and TRBJ1-1, with no clear D. Per germline, CDR1 GTSNPN and CDR2 SVGIG (reference sequence). Trimming took off 2 bases at V and 4 bases at J, with 8 bases between the two ends. The CDR3 loop spans 12 amino acids. The DNA of the CDR3 is TGTGCCTGGAGTATAGGTGTCACTGAAGCTTTCTTT. Its protein is CAWSIGVTEAFF.

The chain links TRBV5-1 to TRBJ1-5; TRBD1 is a possible D gene (6 bases). This CDR3 comprises 16 residues. Germline CDR1 and CDR2: SGHRS and YFSETQ. The V gene lost 4 bases and the J gene lost 1 base, with 15 bases spanning the gap. CDR3 sequence (DNA): TGCGCCAGCAGCCCGCCTTACAGGGCCAGCAATCAGCCCCAGCATTTT. This translates into CASSPPYRASNQPQHF.

The chain is built from TRBV28 and TRBJ2-7, with D unclear. The length of the CDR3 is 14 residues. The germline CDR1 and CDR2 sequences are MDHEN and SYDVKM. V was cut by 5 bases and J by 3 bases, with 14 bases left in between. DNA of the CDR3: TGTGCCAGCAGTCCCCAACAGAATTTCTACGAGCAGTACTTC. It translates to CASSPQQNFYEQYF.

The chain joins TRBV7-9 to TRBJ2-2; 10 bases are a match to TRBD1. The length of the CDR3 is 15 residues. Germline CDR1 is SEHNR and CDR2 is FQNEAQ (reference sequence). The J segment lost 7 bases and the V segment lost 6 bases, leaving 8 bases of the junction unmatched. The CDR3 protein is CASSPGQGSNGELFF. In nucleotides, the CDR3 is TGTGCCAGCAGTCCGGGACAGGGGTCGAACGGGGAGCTGTTTTTT.

The genes are TRBV6-1 and TRBJ2-7; D possibly uses TRBD1 or TRBD2 (5 bases each). This CDR3 comprises 13 residues. Germline assignment: CDR1 MNHNS and CDR2 SASEGT. In DNA form, the CDR3 reads TGTGCGATAAGGGGCGGGTCGACCTACGAGCAGTACTTC. It is translated as CAIRGGSTYEQYF.

The chain couples TRBV4-3 to TRBJ2-1; D unclear. From germline, CDR1 is LGHNA and CDR2 YSLEER. The CDR3 has 15 amino acids. Trimming left V 5 bases short and J 5 bases short, with 16 bases between. The CDR3 DNA follows: TGCGCCAGCAGCACTCTTAATCGCGCAGACAATGAGCAGTTCTTC. This sequence encodes CASSTLNRADNEQFF.

In DNA form, the CDR3 reads TGTGCCAGCAGTTACGGAGGCGGGCTTGAGGGCTACACCTTC. Encoded protein: CASSYGGGLEGYTF. The chain employs TRBV6-5 and TRBJ1-2; D gene unclear. The CDR3 is 14 residues long. Per the germline V gene, CDR1 is MNHEY and CDR2 is SVGAGI. V was pared by 2 bases and J by 8 bases, with 15 bases between.

This CDR3 is CASKLGTGELFF. The CDR3, as DNA: TGTGCCAGCAAGCTGGGCACCGGGGAGCTGTTTTTT. The genes are TRBV7-9 and TRBJ2-2, with D hard to call. This CDR3 region has 12 residues. Germline loops: CDR1 SEHNR, CDR2 FQNEAQ (reference sequence). V dropped 7 bases and J dropped 4 bases, with 7 bases sitting between them.

The genes are TRBV7-6 and TRBJ2-7; no clear D. Trimming shortened V by 4 bases and J by 2 bases, and 9 bases separated the two germline ends. This CDR3 region has 13 residues. Germline CDR1 SGHVS, CDR2 FNYEAQ. Here the CDR3 reads CASSWTDTYEQYF. In DNA, the CDR3 is TGTGCCAGCAGCTGGACGGATACCTACGAGCAGTACTTC.

This clone was counted once. The gene calls are TRBV4-3 and TRBJ1-5, with unresolved D. V was pared by 0 bases and J by 0 bases, with 15 bases between. Germline V gene lookup returns CDR1 LGHNA and CDR2 YSLEER. The CDR3 runs to 18 residues. The CDR3 loop is CASSQDFASGPSNQPQHF. The CDR3 DNA is TGCGCCAGCAGCCAAGATTTCGCTAGCGGTCCTAGCAATCAGCCCCAGCATTTT.

The chain couples TRBV29-1 to TRBJ2-5, with 9 bases that match TRBD2. Germline V gene lookup returns CDR1 SQVTM and CDR2 ANQGSEA. The CDR3 is made up of 16 amino acids. The V gene end was trimmed by 4 bases and the J gene end by 4 bases; junction bases not matched to a gene: 13. The CDR3 reads CSVGLAGTLGGETQYF. The CDR3 DNA reads TGCAGCGTTGGGCTAGCGGGAACATTGGGAGGAGAGACCCAGTACTTC.

V usage is TRBV29-1 and J usage is TRBJ2-1, with D unclear. The CDR3 has 12 amino acids. V gave up 6 bases and J gave up 1 base, with 7 bases separating them. Germline V gene data show CDR1 as SQVTM and CDR2 as ANQGSEA. CDR3 in DNA: TGCAGCGTCCGTTTGTCCTACAATGAGCAGTTCTTC. It yields the protein CSVRLSYNEQFF.

This chain uses TRBV9 with TRBJ2-1; D is unclear. CDR1 is SGDLS, CDR2 YYNGEE, per germline. V lost 1 base, J lost 5 bases, and 10 bases lay in between. The CDR3 sequence is 14 residues long. CDR3 region: CASSVKWNDNEQFF. As DNA, the CDR3 is TGTGCCAGCAGCGTAAAATGGAATGACAATGAGCAGTTCTTC.

CDR3 region: CASSQGTGEEETQYF. In DNA form, the CDR3 reads TGCGCCAGCAGCCAAGGGACAGGGGAAGAAGAGACCCAGTACTTC. The J gene is TRBJ2-5, the V gene TRBV4-3, with 9 positions matching TRBD1. V dropped 1 base and J dropped 3; count of bases not matched to a gene: 3. Germline V gene data show CDR1 as LGHNA and CDR2 as YSLEER. The CDR3 length is 15 residues.

This sequence joins TRBV28 and TRBJ2-3; 12 bases fit TRBD2. Germline V gene data show CDR1 as MDHEN and CDR2 as SYDVKM. After removal of 10 bases from V and 8 bases from J, the junction contained 10 bases not matched to a gene. The CDR3 spans 14 residues. In nucleotides, the CDR3 is TGTGCCACCAACCGACTAGCGGGAGACGGTACGCAGTATTTT. Protein product: CATNRLAGDGTQYF.

This clone was observed a few times. This chain joins TRBV28 and TRBJ2-7; no clear D gene. V gave up 6 bases and J gave up 2 bases, with 11 bases separating them. This CDR3 has 13 residues. Germline loops: CDR1 MDHEN, CDR2 SYDVKM. CDR3 region: CASSPDNAYEQYF. Here the CDR3 DNA reads TGTGCCAGCAGCCCAGACAACGCCTACGAGCAGTACTTC. The complete variable domain, with remaining parts taken from reference TRBV28 and TRBJ2-7, reads DVKVTQSSRYLVKRTGEKVFLECVQDMDHENMFWYRQDPGLGLRLIYFSYDVKMKEKGDIPEGYSVSREKKERFSLILESASTNQTSMYLCASSPDNAYEQYFGPGTRLTVT.

This chain connects TRBV5-1 to TRBJ1-3, with D unclear. Trimming stripped 2 bases from V and 2 bases from J, with 14 bases between. Germline assignment: CDR1 SGHRS and CDR2 YFSETQ. The CDR3 is made up of 16 amino acids. DNA for the CDR3: TGCGCCAGCAGCTTAGGGTCCCCCGGGACTGGAAACACCATATATTTT. Encoded protein: CASSLGSPGTGNTIYF.

The V gene is TRBV5-1, the J gene TRBJ1-2; no firm D call. The V and J ends lost 3 bases and 7 bases respectively, with 16 bases between them. The CDR3 is 14 residues long. Germline V lookup: CDR1 SGHRS, CDR2 YFSETQ. CDR3 protein: CASSSTGPKSGYTF. The CDR3 nucleotides are TGCGCCAGCAGCTCTACGGGCCCTAAGTCTGGCTACACCTTC.

The chain has TRBV11-2 and TRBJ2-5; no firm D call. The J call is in doubt because the DNA end fits TRBJ2-7 better. Per germline, CDR1 SGHAT and CDR2 FQNNGV. This CDR3 comprises 12 residues. Here the CDR3 DNA reads TGTGCCAGCAGCTTAGTCAGGTACGAGCAGTACTTC. This gives the protein CASSLVRYEQYF.

The rearrangement links TRBV6-1 to TRBJ2-1, with D uncertain. The germline gives CDR1 MNHNS, CDR2 SASEGT. V was clipped by 8 bases and J by 4 bases, with 15 bases between them. There are 14 residues in the CDR3. This CDR3 is CASENLGLYNEQFF. CDR3 DNA sequence: TGTGCCAGCGAGAATCTAGGGCTTTACAATGAGCAGTTCTTC.

This clone has only a few counts. The same CDR3 arises from other DNA sequences in this sample as well. The chain couples TRBV19 to TRBJ2-7; TRBD1 aligns across 7 bases. This CDR3 spans 13 amino acids. V lost 1 base, J lost 3 bases, and 0 bases stayed unmatched. Per germline, CDR1 LNHDA and CDR2 SQIVND (reference sequence). Written as DNA, the CDR3 is TGTGCCAGTAGTATAGGACAGGGCTACGAGCAGTACTTC. Translating it yields CASSIGQGYEQYF.